These 20 T cell receptor beta chains were sequenced from one sample in a study of blood T cell repertoires in COVID-19. TCRdb's copy holds only in-frame clones and misses some; the assay was immunoSEQ multiplex PCR. The sample contains tens of thousands of clones, 77% of which appear only once. The sequencing input was peripheral blood. These receptors all stem from a man in his sixties or seventies with COVID-19, enrolled during active disease.

V usage is TRBV7-9 and J usage is TRBJ1-2; a weak D match, TRBD1 (5 bases). V lost 5 bases and J 4 bases, leaving 14 bases between the germline ends. The length of the CDR3 is 14 residues. CDR1 and CDR2 (germline): SEHNR, FQNEAQ (reference sequence). The CDR3 is CASSPDSWSYGYTF. The CDR3 nucleotides are TGTGCCAGCAGCCCAGACAGTTGGAGCTATGGCTACACCTTC.

This chain uses TRBV15 with TRBJ1-3, with D unclear. CDR1 is LNHNV and CDR2 is YYDKDF in the germline V gene (reference sequence). The ends were cut back, 0 bases at V and 4 bases at J, with 10 bases in the middle. The CDR3 is 15 residues long. DNA of the CDR3: TGTGCCACCAGCAGAGATCTTGGAGGAGGAAACACCATATATTTT. It is translated as CATSRDLGGGNTIYF.

This clone was detected ten times or more. The rearrangement uses TRBV19 and TRBJ2-1; TRBD2 aligns across 11 bases. Trimming took 8 bases from V and 0 from J; bases not matched to a gene: 6. This CDR3 is 16 amino acids long. Germline-derived CDR1 and CDR2 are LNHDA and SQIVND (reference sequence). As DNA, the CDR3 is TGTGCCAGTCACGGGACTAGCGGAAGCTCCTACAATGAGCAGTTCTTC. Translation: CASHGTSGSSYNEQFF.

V usage is TRBV3-1 (or the pseudogene TRBV3-2) and J usage is TRBJ2-6, with D tentatively TRBD2 (5 bases). The CDR3 consists of 14 residues. Trimming removed 2 bases at V and 3 bases at J, with 5 bases between. Per germline, CDR1 LGHDT and CDR2 YNNKEL (reference sequence). CDR3 loop: CASSQRDGANVLTF. CDR3 in DNA: TGTGCCAGCAGCCAACGGGATGGGGCCAACGTCCTGACTTTC.

The V and J genes are TRBV29-1 and TRBJ2-1; 8 positions agree with TRBD1. The CDR3 extends over 17 amino acids. V lost 1 base, J lost 10 bases, and 18 bases stayed unmatched. CDR1 and CDR2 from the germline V gene are SQVTM and ANQGSEA. The CDR3 region has the DNA TGCAGCGTTGAAGTTTGGGGACAGGCGAGGGCTGAAAGCGAGCAGTTCTTC. This encodes CSVEVWGQARAESEQFF.

By share, this clone ranks as medium-sized. The chain combines TRBV12-3 or TRBV12-4 with TRBJ2-7; 7 nucleotides align to TRBD2. This CDR3 comprises 11 residues. The junction had 3 bases not matched to a gene; V was cut back by 6 bases and J by 7 bases. The CDR3 DNA reads TGTGCCAGCAGCCTGGGAGGGGAGCAGTACTTC. It specifies CASSLGGEQYF.

This clone was seen just once. The chain joins TRBV5-1 to TRBJ2-5; D may be TRBD2 (5 bases). CDR1 and CDR2 from the germline V gene are SGHRS and YFSETQ. This CDR3 contains 15 residues. Trimming took 3 bases from V and 3 from J, leaving 15 bases between them. In DNA form, the CDR3 reads TGCGCCAGCAGCTCCCTCACCGGGATAGAAGAGACCCAGTACTTC. Amino acid sequence: CASSSLTGIEETQYF. Complete variable domain (other parts from reference TRBV5-1 and TRBJ2-5): KAGVTQTPRYLIKTRGQQVTLSCSPISGHRSVSWYQQTPGQGLQFLFEYFSETQRNKGNFPGRFSGRQFSNSRSEMNVSTLELGDSALYLCASSSLTGIEETQYFGPGTRLLVL.

The chain employs TRBV27 and TRBJ1-3, with 9 bases matching TRBD1. V was clipped by 6 bases and J by 0 bases; unmatched bases: 3. The CDR3 has 15 amino acids. The germline CDR1 and CDR2 sequences are MNHEY and SMNVEV (reference sequence). Written as DNA, the CDR3 is TGTGCCAGCAGACAGGGGGCCAACTCTGGAAACACCATATATTTT. Its protein is CASRQGANSGNTIYF.

The gene calls are TRBV28 and TRBJ1-3, with 7 bases lining up with TRBD1. The CDR3 length is 13 residues. V was clipped by 9 bases and J by 2 bases; unmatched bases: 4. CDR1 and CDR2 from the germline V gene are MDHEN and SYDVKM. The CDR3 loop is CASLTGTGNTIYF. In DNA form, the CDR3 reads TGTGCCAGTCTGACAGGGACTGGAAACACCATATATTTT.

The rearrangement uses TRBV6-6 and TRBJ1-6; 7 positions agree with TRBD1. The CDR3 loop spans 14 amino acids. The ends lost 4 bases at V and 5 bases at J; junction bases unmatched: 2. Germline V gene sequence: CDR1 MNHNY, CDR2 SVGAGI (reference sequence). For the CDR3, the DNA is TGTGCCAGCAGTTCCGGGACAGATAATTCACCCCTCCACTTT. Amino acid sequence: CASSSGTDNSPLHF.

The chain joins TRBV5-4 to TRBJ2-2, with 8 bases that match TRBD2. The CDR3 is 15 amino acids. Germline values: CDR1 SGHNT, CDR2 YYREEE (reference sequence). Trimming cost V 1 base and J 7 bases; bases outside gene matches: 6. In nucleotides, the CDR3 is TGTGCCAGCAGCTTGTACGGGAGGGCCCTCGGGGAGCTGTTTTTT. Encoded protein: CASSLYGRALGELFF. The full variable domain, with the rest looked up from reference TRBV5-4 and TRBJ2-2, is ETGVTQSPTHLIKTRGQQVTLRCSSQSGHNTVSWYQQALGQGPQFIFQYYREEENGRGNFPPRFSGLQFPNYSSELNVNALELDDSALYLCASSLYGRALGELFFGEGSRLTVL.

The gene calls are TRBV28 and TRBJ1-5, with TRBD1 as a possible D gene (6 bases). The CDR3 loop spans 14 amino acids. Germline V gene data show CDR1 as MDHEN and CDR2 as SYDVKM. Trimming took 1 base from V and 16 from J, leaving 20 bases between them. The CDR3 bases are TGTGCCAGCAGTTTATCCCTCCCGACGGGACACCCTCATTTT. It specifies CASSLSLPTGHPHF.

In this sample, this clone turned up once. The chain links TRBV28 to TRBJ1-1, with TRBD1 matching 8 bases. This CDR3 spans 15 amino acids. With V trimmed by 4 bases and J by 6 bases, 10 bases remained unmatched. Germline V gives CDR1 MDHEN, CDR2 SYDVKM. The CDR3 reads CASSSRTGYYAEAFF. For the CDR3, the DNA is TGTGCCAGCAGTTCACGGACAGGGTATTACGCTGAAGCTTTCTTT.

The V gene is TRBV6-1, the J gene TRBJ2-1; unclear D gene. V lost 1 base to trimming and J lost 3 bases, with 4 bases between them. Germline assignment: CDR1 MNHNS and CDR2 SASEGT. The CDR3 is made up of 13 amino acids. The CDR3 DNA sequence: TGTGCCAGCAGTGAAGGCTACTACAATGAGCAGTTCTTC. Protein sequence: CASSEGYYNEQFF.

The V call is TRBV28, the J call TRBJ1-2; TRBD1 agrees at 9 bases. The CDR3 runs 14 residues. Germline V gives CDR1 MDHEN, CDR2 SYDVKM. The trim removed 6 bases at V and 2 bases at J, leaving 4 bases unmatched. This CDR3 reads CASSPGTGNYGYTF. CDR3 sequence (DNA): TGTGCCAGCAGCCCCGGGACAGGGAACTATGGCTACACCTTC.

This clone appeared once. This chain links TRBV4-1 with TRBJ1-1; 7 nucleotides line up with TRBD1. The V gene end was trimmed by 4 bases and the J gene end by 1 base; junction bases not matched to a gene: 12. The CDR3 has 17 residues. From germline, CDR1 is MGHRA and CDR2 YSYEKL. This CDR3 is CASSPRDRGLGNTEAFF. The DNA for the CDR3 is TGCGCCAGCAGCCCTCGGGATAGGGGGCTAGGGAACACTGAAGCTTTCTTT.

V is TRBV5-1 and J is TRBJ1-1, with 7 bases aligning to TRBD1. With 4 bases clipped from V and 3 bases from J, the junction kept 9 bases outside the gene matches. This CDR3 region has 15 residues. CDR1 is SGHRS and CDR2 is YFSETQ in the germline V gene. CDR3 DNA sequence: TGCGCCAGCAGCGTAACCCAGGGGGTTCACACTGAAGCTTTCTTT. Protein: CASSVTQGVHTEAFF. Using reference TRBV5-1 and TRBJ1-1 for the parts outside the CDR3, the full variable domain is KAGVTQTPRYLIKTRGQQVTLSCSPISGHRSVSWYQQTPGQGLQFLFEYFSETQRNKGNFPGRFSGRQFSNSRSEMNVSTLELGDSALYLCASSVTQGVHTEAFFGQGTRLTVV.

This rearrangement joins TRBV5-1 to TRBJ2-3; D possibly corresponds to TRBD1 (5 bases). The V gene lost 4 bases and the J gene lost 1 base, with 16 bases spanning the gap. There are 16 residues in the CDR3. The germline CDR1 and CDR2 sequences are SGHRS and YFSETQ. The CDR3 loop is CASSPDSEKGTDTQYF. Written as DNA, the CDR3 is TGCGCCAGCAGCCCAGACAGTGAGAAGGGCACAGATACGCAGTATTTT.

This chain uses TRBV25-1 with TRBJ2-3; TRBD1 might be the D (5 bases). The germline gives CDR1 MGHDK, CDR2 SYGVNS. This CDR3 comprises 15 residues. Trimming took 6 bases from V and 1 from J, leaving 14 bases between them. For the CDR3, the DNA is TGTGCCAGCAGCCGGGCCTTGACAGGCACAGATACGCAGTATTTT. It encodes CASSRALTGTDTQYF. The variable domain in full, completed from reference TRBV25-1 and TRBJ2-3, reads EADIYQTPRYLVIGTGKKITLECSQTMGHDKMYWYQQDPGMELHLIHYSYGVNSTEKGDLSSESTVSRIRTEHFPLTLESARPSHTSQYLCASSRALTGTDTQYFGPGTRLTVL.

V usage is TRBV4-3 and J usage is TRBJ2-3; TRBD2 matches 8 bases. The germline gives CDR1 LGHNA, CDR2 YSLEER. The CDR3 totals 18 residues. V lost 4 bases to trimming and J lost 0 bases; unmatched junction nucleotides: 12. CDR3 bases: TGCGCCAGCAGCCGAGTTCCACATAGCGGGACTAGCACAGATACGCAGTATTTT. Protein product: CASSRVPHSGTSTDTQYF.